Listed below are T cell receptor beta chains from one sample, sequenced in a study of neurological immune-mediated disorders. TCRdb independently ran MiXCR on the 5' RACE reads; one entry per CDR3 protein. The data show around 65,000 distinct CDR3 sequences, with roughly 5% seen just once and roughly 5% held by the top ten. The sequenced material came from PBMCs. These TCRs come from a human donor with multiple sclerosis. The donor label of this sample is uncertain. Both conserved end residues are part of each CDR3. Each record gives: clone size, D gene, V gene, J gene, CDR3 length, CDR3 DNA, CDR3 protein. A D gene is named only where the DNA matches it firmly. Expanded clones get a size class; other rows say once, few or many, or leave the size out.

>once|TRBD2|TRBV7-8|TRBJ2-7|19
TGTGCCAGCAGCTTAGCTTGGGTTGGACTAGCGGGGGATTCCTACGAGCAGTACTTC
CASSLAWVGLAGDSYEQYF
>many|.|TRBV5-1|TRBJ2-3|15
TGCGCCAGCAGCTTGGACGGGGGTAAATCAGATACGCAGTATTTT
CASSLDGGKSDTQYF
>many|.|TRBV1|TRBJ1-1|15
TGCACCAGCAGCCAAGCATTCGATATGAACACTGAAGCTTTCTTT
CTSSQAFDMNTEAFF
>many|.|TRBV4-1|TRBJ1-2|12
TGCGCCAGCAGCCCGGGCAACTATGGCTACACCTTC
CASSPGNYGYTF
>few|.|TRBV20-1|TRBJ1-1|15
TGCAGTGCTAGGAATCCTTTAGGTGGGAACACTGAAGCTTTCTTT
CSARNPLGGNTEAFF
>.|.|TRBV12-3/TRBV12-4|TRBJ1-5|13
TGTGCCAGCGCCAGGCGCGGCAATCAGCCCCAGCATTTT
CASARRGNQPQHF
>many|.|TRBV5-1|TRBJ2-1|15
TGCGCCAGCAGCTTGGTTCAGGGCCTCTACAATGAGCAGTTCTTC
CASSLVQGLYNEQFF
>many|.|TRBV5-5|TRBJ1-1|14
TGTGCCAGCAGCTTGGGAGCCCCGAACACTGAAGCTTTCTTT
CASSLGAPNTEAFF
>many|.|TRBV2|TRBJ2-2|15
TGTGCCAGCAGTGCTGGCGGCAGGGGAACCGGGGAGCTGTTTTTT
CASSAGGRGTGELFF
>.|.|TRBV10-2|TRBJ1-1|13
TGCGCCGCATACCCCGGGGGTCGAACTGAAGCTTTCTTT
CAAYPGGRTEAFF
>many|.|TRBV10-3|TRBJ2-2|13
TGTGCCATCAGTGAGTGGAGTACCGGGGAGCTGTTTTTT
CAISEWSTGELFF
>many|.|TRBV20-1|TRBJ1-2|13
TGCAGTGCTCGGAACCAGGGCCTCTATGGCTACACCTTC
CSARNQGLYGYTF
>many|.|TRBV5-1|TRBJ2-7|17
TGCGCCAGCAGGTTGCGCTTTTTAGGGCCTGACTCCTACGAGCAGTACTTC
CASRLRFLGPDSYEQYF
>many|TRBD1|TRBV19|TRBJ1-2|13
TGTGCCAGTAGTATGGGAGGGGGCGATGGCTACACCTTC
CASSMGGGDGYTF
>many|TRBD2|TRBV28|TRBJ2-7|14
TGTGCCAGCAGTTTGCCGGGGGGGTCCTACGAGCAGTACTTC
CASSLPGGSYEQYF
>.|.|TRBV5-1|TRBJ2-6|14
TGCGCCAGCGGGGGGTCGAGTGGGGCCAACGTCCTGACTTTC
CASGGSSGANVLTF
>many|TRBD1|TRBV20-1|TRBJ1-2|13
TGCAGTGGGGGGACAGGGTCTCCTTATGGCTACACCTTC
CSGGTGSPYGYTF
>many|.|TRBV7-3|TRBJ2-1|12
TGTGCCAGCAGCTTCGCGGGGAATGAGCAGTTCTTC
CASSFAGNEQFF
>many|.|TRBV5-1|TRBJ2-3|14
TGCGCCAGCAATATGGGGTGGGACACAGATACGCAGTATTTT
CASNMGWDTDTQYF
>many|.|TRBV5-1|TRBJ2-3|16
TGCGCCAGCAGCCCGTTATTGACAGCTAGCACAGATACGCAGTATTTT
CASSPLLTASTDTQYF
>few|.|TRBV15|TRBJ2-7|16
TGTGCCACCAGCAGTGGGTTCGCGGTCCTCTCCTACGAGCAGTACTTC
CATSSGFAVLSYEQYF
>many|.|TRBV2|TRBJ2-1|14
TGTGCCAGCAAACGGACGGGCGGGCCCGCCCAGCAGTTCTTC
CASKRTGGPAQQFF
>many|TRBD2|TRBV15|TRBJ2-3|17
TGTGCCACCAGCAGAGATGAAGGAGCGGGGGGACCAGATACGCAGTATTTT
CATSRDEGAGGPDTQYF
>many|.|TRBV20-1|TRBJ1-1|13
TGCAGTGCTATGATAAACGAGAACACTGAAGCTTTCTTT
CSAMINENTEAFF
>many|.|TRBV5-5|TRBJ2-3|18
TGTGCCAGCAGCTCGGCCCGGGGGGCGCTTCCCCTCACAGATACGCAGTATTTT
CASSSARGALPLTDTQYF
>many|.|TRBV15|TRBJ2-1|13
TGTGCCACCAGCAGAGGCGGCTACAATGAGCAGTTCTTC
CATSRGGYNEQFF
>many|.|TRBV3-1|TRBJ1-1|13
TGTGCCAGCAGCCAAGGGAGAGGGTTTGAAGCTTTCTTT
CASSQGRGFEAFF
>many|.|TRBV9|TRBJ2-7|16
TGTGCCAGCAGCGTAGACGGCCCAGAGAGAGGCTACGAGCAGTACTTC
CASSVDGPERGYEQYF
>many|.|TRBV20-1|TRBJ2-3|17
TGCAGTGCTAGTTTCCCCCCGGGGCCGATACGCCTCGGGACGCAGTATTTT
CSASFPPGPIRLGTQYF
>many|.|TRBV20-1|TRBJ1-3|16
TGCAGTGCTAAGCCCCTCGGGACGTACTCTGGAAACACCATATATTTT
CSAKPLGTYSGNTIYF
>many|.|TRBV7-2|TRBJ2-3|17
TGTGCCAGCAGCTTAGTATACGCGACTAGGGGGACAGATACGCAGTATTTT
CASSLVYATRGTDTQYF
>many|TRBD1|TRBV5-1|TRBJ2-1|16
TGCGCCAGCAGCTCGTGGGGCAGGGGGCGCGACAATGAGCAGTTCTTC
CASSSWGRGRDNEQFF
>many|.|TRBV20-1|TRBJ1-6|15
TGCAGTGCCAACCCCATGGGGACTCCAAATTCACCCCTCCACTTT
CSANPMGTPNSPLHF
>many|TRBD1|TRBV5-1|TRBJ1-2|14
TGCGCCAGCAGCCCACAGGGGCAGGACTATGGCTACACCTTC
CASSPQGQDYGYTF
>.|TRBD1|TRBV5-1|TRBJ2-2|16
TGCGCCAGCAGCTATGACAGGGGGGTTCACACCGGGGAGCTGTTTTTT
CASSYDRGVHTGELFF
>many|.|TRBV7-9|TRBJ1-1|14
TGTGCCAGCAAGTTAACAGGAGGGGACACTGAAGCTTTCTTT
CASKLTGGDTEAFF
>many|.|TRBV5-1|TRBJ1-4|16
TGCGCCAGCAGCTTGGATATGGGGACGACTAATGAAAAACTGTTTTTT
CASSLDMGTTNEKLFF